Below, 18 T cell receptor beta chains from the same sample are listed, as sequenced in a study of shared clonotypes between healthy human individuals. TCRdb's copy holds only in-frame clones and misses some; the assay was immunoSEQ multiplex PCR. There are some 2,100,000 clones in the sample; almost 96% occur only once, and around 0.13% lies in the top ten. The material sequenced was naive CD4+ T cells sorted from blood. Subset denoted: CD45RA+ positively selected. These receptors all come from a man between 18 and 35 years old in good health.

The chain links TRBV28 to TRBJ2-7; unclear D gene. V shed 2 bases and J shed 0 bases, with 5 bases lying between them. The CDR3 is made up of 13 amino acids. Germline V gene lookup returns CDR1 MDHEN and CDR2 SYDVKM. CDR3 amino acids: CASSLGPSYEQYF. CDR3 DNA sequence: TGTGCCAGCAGTTTAGGTCCCTCCTACGAGCAGTACTTC.

The J gene is TRBJ2-3, the V gene TRBV6-1; 10 bases fit TRBD1. After removal of 4 bases from V and 0 bases from J, the junction contained 7 bases not matched to a gene. CDR1 and CDR2 (germline): MNHNS, SASEGT. This CDR3 has 17 amino acids. The CDR3 region has the DNA TGTGCCAGCAGTGCCTGGGACAGGGGAGTGAGCACAGATACGCAGTATTTT. Translating it yields CASSAWDRGVSTDTQYF.

The chain carries TRBV9 and TRBJ1-4; the D is unclear. V lost 2 bases, J lost 2 bases, and 10 bases lay in between. The V gene's germline CDR1 is SGDLS and CDR2 YYNGEE. The CDR3 covers 15 residues. This chain's CDR3 is CASSVSGLTNEKLFF. The CDR3 region has the DNA TGTGCCAGCAGCGTGTCGGGGTTGACTAATGAAAAACTGTTTTTT.

The chain couples TRBV7-2 to TRBJ1-1; D not certain. CDR1 SGHTA and CDR2 FQGNSA come from the germline V gene. The CDR3 runs 13 residues. V was shortened by 4 bases and J by 2 bases, with 8 bases between the two germline ends. In DNA form, the CDR3 reads TGTGCCAGCAGCTCCCGACCCAACACTGAAGCTTTCTTT. Protein product: CASSSRPNTEAFF.

This clone was detected only a few times. This chain links TRBV2 with TRBJ2-2; D might be TRBD1 (5 bases). The CDR3 is 15 amino acids. Trimming left V 1 base short and J 4 bases short, with 10 bases between. CDR1 and CDR2 (germline): SNHLY, FYNNEI. CDR3 residues: CASSEEGPGTGELFF. The CDR3 DNA is TGTGCCAGCAGTGAAGAGGGGCCGGGCACCGGGGAGCTGTTTTTT.

This sequence joins TRBV5-1 and TRBJ1-4; D gene ambiguous. The CDR3 totals 17 residues. Per germline, CDR1 SGHRS and CDR2 YFSETQ. Trimming took 0 bases from V and 4 from J, leaving 16 bases between them. CDR3 amino acids: CASSLASTAGINEKLFF. CDR3 nucleotides: TGCGCCAGCAGCTTGGCTTCGACTGCCGGGATTAATGAAAAACTGTTTTTT.

CDR3 coding DNA: TGTGCCAGCAGCCCCCGACTAGGAGAGGCGTACGAGCAGTACTTC. Encoded protein: CASSPRLGEAYEQYF. The chain links TRBV5-4 to TRBJ2-7; possible D gene TRBD2, 6 bases. The CDR3 has 15 residues. V lost 4 bases and J 4 bases, leaving 18 bases between the germline ends. Per germline, CDR1 SGHNT and CDR2 YYREEE (reference sequence).

In the case of this clone: Other DNA sequences in this specimen translate into the identical CDR3. CDR3 amino acids: CASSPDENTEAFF. The CDR3 coding sequence is TGTGCCAGCTCACCTGACGAAAACACTGAAGCTTTCTTT. The V call is TRBV18, the J call TRBJ1-1, with unresolved D. Trimming removed 3 bases from V and 2 bases from J, with 7 bases in between. This CDR3 is built from 13 residues. In germline, CDR1 is KGHSH, CDR2 LQKENI.

V usage is TRBV9 and J usage is TRBJ1-2; 9 nucleotides agree with TRBD1. In germline, CDR1 is SGDLS, CDR2 YYNGEE. CDR3 length: 12 amino acids. The trim removed 4 bases at V and 9 bases at J, leaving 4 bases unmatched. The CDR3 region has the DNA TGTGCCAGCAGCCCAGGACAGGGGAGCTACACCTTC. It is translated as CASSPGQGSYTF.

This sequence joins TRBV7-2 and TRBJ2-7, with no clear D. The V gene's germline CDR1 is SGHTA and CDR2 FQGNSA. V was pared by 5 bases and J by 2 bases, with 13 bases between. The CDR3 totals 14 residues. As DNA, the CDR3 is TGTGCCAGCAGCCCCCAACCCGCCCCCTACGAGCAGTACTTC. Its translation is CASSPQPAPYEQYF.

The chain is built from TRBV4-3 and TRBJ2-3; TRBD2 agrees at 8 bases. V gave up 1 base and J gave up 0 bases; unmatched junction bases: 6. CDR1 LGHNA and CDR2 YSLEER come from the germline V gene. The CDR3 contains 17 residues. Here the CDR3 reads CASSQVSVAGSTDTQYF. The CDR3 nucleotides are TGCGCCAGCAGCCAAGTATCGGTAGCGGGAAGCACAGATACGCAGTATTTT.

This clone has a single count. V and J are TRBV5-8 and TRBJ2-5; D is unresolved. Trimming pared 4 bases from V and 5 bases from J, leaving 21 bases between. Germline loops: CDR1 SGHTS, CDR2 YDEGEE. The CDR3 loop spans 16 amino acids. The CDR3 sequence: CASSILLTRTWETQYF. The CDR3 DNA is TGTGCCAGCAGCATCCTTCTGACCCGCACGTGGGAGACCCAGTACTTC.

In DNA, the CDR3 is TGTGCCAGCAGTCTCCAGGGATTGGGGAATGAAAAACTGTTTTTT. Protein sequence: CASSLQGLGNEKLFF. This sequence joins TRBV28 and TRBJ1-4; D possibly corresponds to TRBD1 (5 bases). V was pared by 5 bases and J by 5 bases, with 15 bases between. The CDR3 sequence is 15 residues long. Germline lookup yields CDR1 MDHEN and CDR2 SYDVKM. The full variable domain, in which reference TRBV28 and TRBJ1-4 provide the parts outside the CDR3, is DVKVTQSSRYLVKRTGEKVFLECVQDMDHENMFWYRQDPGLGLRLIYFSYDVKMKEKGDIPEGYSVSREKKERFSLILESASTNQTSMYLCASSLQGLGNEKLFFGSGTQLSVL.

The rearrangement links TRBV28 to TRBJ1-1; 9 nucleotides line up with TRBD1. This CDR3 spans 15 amino acids. CDR1 MDHEN and CDR2 SYDVKM come from the germline V gene. Losses at the gene ends were 5 bases for V and 6 bases for J; bases not matched to a gene: 10. CDR3 residues: CASSHAGTGFPEAFF. The CDR3, as DNA: TGTGCCAGCAGTCACGCCGGGACAGGGTTCCCTGAAGCTTTCTTT.

This clone has just one count. The chain uses TRBV28 and TRBJ2-7, with a weak D call TRBD2 (6 bases). Germline CDR1 MDHEN, CDR2 SYDVKM. This CDR3 contains 13 residues. Trimming removed 8 bases from V and 4 bases from J, with 15 bases in between. CDR3 coding DNA: TGTGCCAGCCACGCGGGACGGGTTTACGAGCAGTACTTC. It is translated as CASHAGRVYEQYF.

The J gene is TRBJ2-1, the V gene TRBV5-6; a possible D gene is TRBD2 (5 bases). Germline values: CDR1 SGHDT, CDR2 YYEEEE. Deletions cut 2 bases from V and 1 base from J, with 13 bases between. The CDR3 length is 16 residues. The CDR3 sequence is CASSLGSSSSYNEQFF. The CDR3 region has the DNA TGTGCCAGCAGCTTAGGTTCTAGCAGTTCCTACAATGAGCAGTTCTTC.

The V gene is TRBV4-1, the J gene TRBJ2-7; D call uncertain. CDR3 size: 13 residues. Trimming removed 0 bases at V and 6 bases at J, with 9 bases between. In germline, CDR1 is MGHRA, CDR2 YSYEKL. CDR3 DNA sequence: TGCGCCAGCAGCCAAGATCTTACGGGCGAGCAGTACTTC. This translates into CASSQDLTGEQYF.

This sequence joins TRBV19 and TRBJ2-4; no clear D. Germline V gene lookup returns CDR1 LNHDA and CDR2 SQIVND (reference sequence). Trimming took off 9 bases at V and 0 bases at J, with 15 bases between the two ends. The CDR3 has 15 residues. CDR3 DNA: TGTGCCAGGTGTTACTTATCCCTAGCCAAAAACATTCAGTACTTC. Protein sequence: CARCYLSLAKNIQYF.